Reported below is one T cell receptor (beta chain). The data originate from a study of shared clonotypes between healthy human individuals. For sorted subsets, about 200 ng DNA per replicate equaled about 30,000 T cell genomes. Some clones are missing from TCRdb's copy, which holds only in-frame ones; the method was immunoSEQ multiplex PCR. The sample records 2 million to 2.5 million clones, approximately 93% being singletons. The CDR3 length is 13 residues. The ends were cut back, 6 bases at V and 6 bases at J, with 12 bases in the middle. In germline, CDR1 is MNHEY, CDR2 SVGAGI. Sequenced input: naive CD4+ T cells from PBMCs. Described subset: CD45RA+ positively selected. The chain links TRBV6-5 to TRBJ2-1; D is uncertain. The receptor's source is a man between 18 and 35 years old in good health. Some clones in this sample may be carry-over from other donors' samples. The chain's CDR3 is CASSPGLVNEQFF. The CDR3 DNA reads TGTGCCAGCAGCCCCGGGCTAGTCAATGAGCAGTTCTTC.